This TCR beta chain stems from a study of PD-L1 blockade in urothelial cancer. Study at large: Dosed intravenously at 1,200 mg every 3 weeks, atezolizumab was initiated by patients at some point between 2013 and 2014.

To note about this clone: Compared with germline, one end of the junction differs, possibly owing to a read error.

Some clones are missing from TCRdb's copy, which holds only in-frame ones; the method was immunoSEQ multiplex PCR. The sample contains about 43,000 clones, more than 75% of which appear only once. The CDR3 totals 14 residues. The V gene's germline CDR1 is KGHSH and CDR2 LQKENI. The chain uses TRBV18 and TRBJ2-5; D is possibly TRBD1 (5 bases). This clonotype was sampled from an older woman with urothelial cancer. The specimen was PBMCs, collected around atezolizumab (anti-PD-L1) treatment. As DNA, the CDR3 is TGTGCCAGCCCACCACTGGACAATACAGAGACCCAGTACTTC. Protein product: CASPPLDNTETQYF.